These 31 T cell receptor beta chains came from one sample sequenced in a study of post-analysis software for immune sequencing data. Unique molecular identifiers featured in each of the TCR beta cDNA libraries. One entry per CDR3 protein results from TCRdb running MiXCR on the PCR reads. The sample has over 150,000 distinct CDR3 sequences, under 40% seen once; the top ten hold 28%. The sequencing here drew on blood, taken after autologous hematopoietic stem cell transplantation. The receptors were sampled from a girl aged 5-17 years with multiple sclerosis.

As concerns this clonotype: A read error may account for a junction end that differs from germline. The rearrangement uses TRBV6-2 or TRBV6-3 and TRBJ2-1; D is perhaps TRBD2 (6 bases). Germline CDR1 MNHEY, CDR2 SVGEGT. The CDR3 has 13 amino acids. CDR3 sequence reads: CASSTNLSGEQFF. CDR3 coding DNA: TGTGCCAGCAGCACAAACCTTAGCGGCGAGCAATTCTTC.

This clonotype was seen just once. The CDR3 DNA reads TGTGCCAGCAGTCCCGGGACAGGGGGCTTTGGTCAGCCCCAGCATTTT. Translation: CASSPGTGGFGQPQHF. This rearrangement joins TRBV12-3 or TRBV12-4 to TRBJ1-5; 12 bases fit TRBD1. CDR3 length: 16 amino acids. With 5 bases clipped from V and 6 bases from J, the junction kept 8 bases outside the gene matches.

This clonotype was found a few times. The chain joins TRBV4-2 to TRBJ1-2, with 12 bases aligning to TRBD1. CDR3 length equals 15 residues. With V trimmed by 4 bases and J by 4 bases, 4 bases remained unmatched. Germline CDR1 LGHNA, CDR2 YNFKEQ. CDR3 sequence reads: CASSPGQGAIYGYTF. The CDR3 coding sequence is TGTGCCAGCAGCCCGGGACAGGGGGCAATCTATGGCTACACCTTC.

This clonotype showed up many times. The rearrangement joins TRBV5-6 to TRBJ2-5; D remains unclear. Deletions cut 3 bases from V and 2 bases from J, with 8 bases between. Germline V gene sequence: CDR1 SGHDT, CDR2 YYEEEE. CDR3 length: 13 amino acids. The CDR3 protein is CASSSGSQETQYF. CDR3 in DNA: TGTGCCAGCAGCTCCGGGTCTCAAGAGACCCAGTACTTC.

The genes are TRBV5-1 and TRBJ1-2; D is possibly TRBD1 (5 bases). This CDR3 has 13 residues. The germline V gene has CDR1 SGHRS and CDR2 YFSETQ. Trimming cost V 2 bases and J 3 bases, with 8 bases left between them. In DNA form, the CDR3 reads TGCGCCAGCAGCTTCGAGGGGCACTATGGCTACACCTTC. This gives the protein CASSFEGHYGYTF.

This clonotype was observed a handful of times. The chain recombines TRBV12-3 or TRBV12-4 with TRBJ1-5; D call uncertain. V lost 2 bases, J lost 1 base, and 9 bases lay in between. CDR3 length equals 15 residues. In DNA form, the CDR3 reads TGTGCCAGCAGTTTATCGGGATTGAGCAATCAGCCCCAGCATTTT. Translating it yields CASSLSGLSNQPQHF.

V is TRBV2 and J is TRBJ2-5; 15 bases agree with TRBD2. The tail of the sequence fits TRBJ2-7 better, so the J call may be wrong. The germline V gene has CDR1 SNHLY and CDR2 FYNNEI. CDR3 length: 18 residues. CDR3 in DNA: TGTGCCAGCAGGGGAGCACCCGGGACTAGCGGGAGGCCCTACGAGCAGTACTTC. This translates into CASRGAPGTSGRPYEQYF.

This clonotype was counted a few times. The chain carries TRBV20-1 and TRBJ1-4; 10 nucleotides agree with TRBD1. The ends lost 3 bases at V and 8 bases at J; junction bases unmatched: 15. CDR3 length: 17 residues. CDR1 is DFQATT, CDR2 SNEGSKA, per germline (reference sequence). In DNA form, the CDR3 reads TGCAGTGCTAGCCGCCGGGACAGGGGAGGGTTGTGGGAAAAACTGTTTTTT. This translates into CSASRRDRGGLWEKLFF.

The chain combines TRBV7-9 with TRBJ2-1; TRBD2 matches at 7 bases. The ends lost 0 bases at V and 4 bases at J; junction bases unmatched: 6. The germline V gene encodes CDR1 SEHNR and CDR2 FQNEAQ (reference sequence). The length of the CDR3 is 16 residues. The CDR3 nucleotides are TGTGCCAGCAGCTTAGCTACTAGCGTATTGTACAATGAGCAGTTCTTC. It is translated as CASSLATSVLYNEQFF.

This clonotype was observed once. The CDR3 reads CRVRDDSYEQYF. CDR3 DNA sequence: TGCAGGGTTAGGGACGACTCCTACGAGCAGTACTTC. The V call is TRBV20-1, the J call TRBJ2-7; TRBD1 or TRBD2 may be the D gene (5 bases each). Germline assignment: CDR1 DFQATT and CDR2 SNEGSKA (reference sequence). The CDR3 totals 12 residues.

This chain uses TRBV2 with TRBJ2-7, with D maybe TRBD1 (6 bases). This CDR3 contains 15 residues. The V end was cut by 8 bases, the J end by 2 bases, with 19 bases between. Germline V gene sequence: CDR1 SNHLY, CDR2 FYNNEI. The CDR3 spells CASHNRDTIPYEQYF. The CDR3 nucleotides are TGTGCCAGCCATAACCGGGACACGATACCCTACGAGCAGTACTTC.

Comment on this clonotype: Here the CDR3 omits its conserved ending phenylalanine or tryptophan, so a read error is the likely source. V gene TRBV20-1 combines with J gene TRBJ2-7, with 7 bases fitting TRBD2. Trimming cost V 5 bases and J 1 base; bases outside gene matches: 5. The CDR3 runs to 13 residues. Germline V lookup: CDR1 DFQATT, CDR2 SNEGSKA (reference sequence). CDR3 in DNA: TGCAGTGCTGCGCTAGCGGTGTCCTACGAGCAGTACTGC. This gives the protein CSAALAVSYEQYC.

The J gene is TRBJ2-5, the V gene TRBV11-2; 9 bases fit TRBD1. There are 16 residues in the CDR3. Unmatched junction bases numbered 8, after V lost 1 base and J lost 5 bases. Germline loops: CDR1 SGHAT, CDR2 FQNNGV. CDR3 sequence: CASSLVVYRGHETQYF. In nucleotides, the CDR3 is TGTGCCAGCAGCTTAGTAGTTTACAGGGGGCACGAGACCCAGTACTTC.

V gene TRBV6-5 combines with J gene TRBJ2-2; maybe TRBD1 (6 bases). CDR3 length: 16 amino acids. CDR1 MNHEY and CDR2 SVGAGI come from the germline V gene. V dropped 7 bases and J dropped 0 bases, with 15 bases sitting between them. The DNA of the CDR3 is TGTGCCAGCACTTTTGTAGGACAGTCGAACACCGGGGAGCTGTTTTTT. The encoded protein is CASTFVGQSNTGELFF.

This sequence joins TRBV9 and TRBJ2-5; the D is unclear. CDR1 SGDLS and CDR2 YYNGEE come from the germline V gene. The V end lost 0 bases, the J end lost 2 bases, and 11 bases lay between the germline ends. The CDR3 runs 15 residues. Written as DNA, the CDR3 is TGTGCCAGCAGCGTAGGAACAGCCACTCAAGAGACCCAGTACTTC. This codes for CASSVGTATQETQYF.

V and J are TRBV6-5 and TRBJ2-7; 8 positions agree with TRBD2. The V and J ends lost 6 bases and 1 base, in that order; junction bases with no gene match: 2. The germline V gene encodes CDR1 MNHEY and CDR2 SVGAGI. This CDR3 is 13 amino acids long. The CDR3: CASRAGASYEQYF. The CDR3 DNA follows: TGTGCCAGCAGAGCGGGAGCGTCCTACGAGCAGTACTTC.

This clonotype was picked up a small number of times. The rearrangement links TRBV6-5 to TRBJ1-6, with 9 bases aligning to TRBD1. Losses at the gene ends were 5 bases for V and 10 bases for J; bases not matched to a gene: 6. This CDR3 region has 14 residues. Germline CDR1 is MNHEY and CDR2 is SVGAGI. The CDR3 sequence: CASSPDRGKSPLHF. Written as DNA, the CDR3 is TGTGCCAGCAGTCCCGACAGGGGGAAATCACCCCTCCACTTT.

The chain carries TRBV30 and TRBJ2-2; no firm D call. The germline V gene encodes CDR1 GTSNPN and CDR2 SVGIG (reference sequence). The CDR3 extends over 10 amino acids. V lost 1 base and J 6 bases, leaving 0 bases between the germline ends. The chain's CDR3 is CAWSAGELFF. In DNA, the CDR3 is TGTGCCTGGAGTGCCGGGGAGCTGTTTTTT. The full variable domain, completed using reference TRBV30 and TRBJ2-2, is SQTIHQWPATLVQPVGSPLSLECTVEGTSNPNLYWYRQAAGRGLQLLFYSVGIGQISSEVPQNLSASRPQDRQFILSSKKLLLSDSGFYLCAWSAGELFFGEGSRLTVL.

This chain joins TRBV7-2 and TRBJ2-1; D unresolved. There are 16 residues in the CDR3. CDR1 and CDR2 from the germline V gene are SGHTA and FQGNSA. V was clipped by 5 bases and J by 1 base, with 15 bases between them. CDR3 coding DNA: TGTGCCAGCAGCCTGCGTGCTACCGGGTCCTACAATGAGCAGTTCTTC. Translating it yields CASSLRATGSYNEQFF.

The chain is built from TRBV30 and TRBJ1-1; 7 nucleotides line up with TRBD1. Germline CDR1 is GTSNPN and CDR2 is SVGIG (reference sequence). There are 13 residues in the CDR3. The J segment lost 1 base and the V segment lost 3 bases, leaving 2 bases of the junction unmatched. The CDR3 reads CAWRGTANTEAFF. The CDR3 DNA reads TGTGCCTGGAGGGGGACAGCGAACACTGAAGCTTTCTTT.

This clonotype appeared a few times. The chain links TRBV20-1 to TRBJ1-1; maybe TRBD1 (6 bases). The CDR3 has 14 residues. V lost 3 bases and J lost 4, with 15 bases in between. Germline V gives CDR1 DFQATT, CDR2 SNEGSKA (reference sequence). The CDR3 is CSASRGQGSTEAFF. As DNA, the CDR3 is TGCAGTGCTAGCAGGGGTCAGGGAAGCACTGAAGCTTTCTTT.

This chain links TRBV4-3 with TRBJ1-2; maybe TRBD1 (5 bases). There are 15 residues in the CDR3. Germline V lookup: CDR1 LGHNA, CDR2 YSLEER. V lost 4 bases and J lost 0, with 12 bases in between. CDR3 sequence reads: CASSRSRDANYGYTF. The CDR3 region has the DNA TGCGCCAGCAGCCGTTCCCGGGACGCTAACTATGGCTACACCTTC.

This clonotype was seen only a few times. V is TRBV6-1 and J is TRBJ2-4; D perhaps matches TRBD2 (5 bases). CDR1 is MNHNS and CDR2 is SASEGT in the germline V gene. This CDR3 is 17 amino acids long. V dropped 2 bases and J dropped 1 base, with 15 bases sitting between them. CDR3 DNA: TGTGCCAGCAGTGAAAATCGGCTAGCAATGGCCAAAAACATTCAGTACTTC. Translating it yields CASSENRLAMAKNIQYF.

The rearrangement uses TRBV5-1 and TRBJ2-7; D remains unclear. Germline values: CDR1 SGHRS, CDR2 YFSETQ. The V end was cut by 0 bases, the J end by 2 bases, with 12 bases between. The CDR3 consists of 15 residues. As DNA, the CDR3 is TGCGCCAGCAGCTTGGAAGATTGGGCACCCTACGAGCAGTACTTC. Encoded protein: CASSLEDWAPYEQYF.

This clonotype was seen only a few times. The V gene is TRBV27, the J gene TRBJ1-2; 11 nucleotides match TRBD1. CDR3 length: 16 amino acids. The germline gives CDR1 MNHEY, CDR2 SMNVEV (reference sequence). With V trimmed by 2 bases and J by 3 bases, 5 bases remained unmatched. CDR3 sequence (DNA): TGTGCCAGCAGTTTAGAGGGGACAGGGGGGTACTATGGCTACACCTTC. Protein: CASSLEGTGGYYGYTF.

The rearrangement uses TRBV6-5 and TRBJ1-1, with D unclear. The germline V and J ends were trimmed by 8 bases and 1 base, with 11 bases remaining between them. CDR1 MNHEY and CDR2 SVGAGI come from the germline V gene. CDR3 size: 13 residues. The DNA for the CDR3 is TGTGCCAGCGGGCTTAGAACGAACACTGAAGCTTTCTTT. It translates to CASGLRTNTEAFF.

Turning to this clonotype: A read error may be the cause here, since a much bigger clone is one base away. The chain is built from TRBV29-1 and TRBJ2-5, with a tentative D call TRBD1 (6 bases). The CDR3 runs to 13 residues. The germline V gene has CDR1 SQVTM and CDR2 ANQGSEA. The CDR3 nucleotides read TGCAACGTCCCCTCTGGGGGCGGGGAGACCCAGTACTTC. Protein sequence: CNVPSGGGETQYF. The variable domain in full, completed from reference TRBV29-1 and TRBJ2-5, reads SAVISQKPSRDICQRGTSLTIQCQVDSQVTMMFWYRQQPGQSLTLIATANQGSEATYESGFVIDKFPISRPNLTFSTLTVSNMSPEDSSIYLCNVPSGGGETQYFGPGTRLLVL.

This chain joins TRBV11-3 and TRBJ2-5; possible D gene TRBD2, 6 bases. The CDR3 is 18 residues long. Germline V lookup: CDR1 SGHNT, CDR2 YENEEA. Trimming took 6 bases from V and 2 from J, leaving 25 bases between them. DNA for the CDR3: TGTGCCAGCAGTTCATTTCTCTTTGGGGGAGGAGGTCAAGAGACCCAGTACTTC. It codes for CASSSFLFGGGGQETQYF.

V and J are TRBV2 and TRBJ1-2; D is perhaps TRBD1 (5 bases). The germline CDR1 and CDR2 sequences are SNHLY and FYNNEI. This CDR3 is built from 13 residues. The V end lost 0 bases, the J end lost 6 bases, and 8 bases lay between the germline ends. The CDR3 loop reads CASSEAGGNGYTF. The CDR3 DNA follows: TGTGCCAGCAGTGAAGCGGGGGGGAATGGCTACACCTTC. Complete variable domain (other parts from reference TRBV2 and TRBJ1-2): EPEVTQTPSHQVTQMGQEVILRCVPISNHLYFYWYRQILGQKVEFLVSFYNNEISEKSEIFDDQFSVERPDGSNFTLKIRSTKLEDSAMYFCASSEAGGNGYTFGSGTRLTVV.

This clonotype was counted between two and nine times. CDR3 DNA sequence: TGTGCCAGCAGCTTATCAGGGGGCGCTGGCACTGAAGCTTTCTTT. As protein: CASSLSGGAGTEAFF. V and J are TRBV7-3 and TRBJ1-1, with 8 nucleotides matching TRBD1. V shed 2 bases and J 4 bases; nucleotides not matched to a gene: 6. The length of the CDR3 is 15 residues. Germline CDR1 and CDR2: SGHTA and FQGTGA.

The chain recombines TRBV7-9 with TRBJ2-6; 7 bases fit TRBD1. The germline V gene has CDR1 SEHNR and CDR2 FQNEAQ (reference sequence). CDR3 length equals 17 residues. V lost 3 bases, J lost 0 bases, and 5 bases stayed unmatched. CDR3 DNA: TGTGCCAGCAGCTTCCGGGACAGTAACTCTGGGGCCAACGTCCTGACTTTC. Translated, it gives CASSFRDSNSGANVLTF.